Each of the 14 T cell receptor beta chains below was sequenced from the same sample in a study of beta chain features in type 1 diabetes. Study findings and constraints: For Type 1 diabetes patients, all four CD4+ subsets carried TCRB CDR3s that were moderately but significantly shorter.

No antigen has been assigned to these receptors. Expressed TCRB transcripts were sequenced because the isolated RNA had all been reverse transcribed beforehand. Here immunoSEQ multiplex PCR was the method, and the copy in TCRdb shows in-frame clones only, minus some. This table has 350,000 to 400,000 clones, roughly 12% appearing once. What was sequenced was naive CD4+ T cells from blood. Receptor source: a woman younger than 35 with type 1 diabetes.

This clone was observed a handful of times. The genes are TRBV5-6 and TRBJ1-2, with 8 bases aligning to TRBD1. The CDR3 length is 13 residues. CDR1 and CDR2 (germline): SGHDT, YYEEEE. V shed 4 bases, J shed 10 bases, and the junction held 9 bases outside the gene matches. The CDR3 DNA sequence: TGTGCCAGCAGCCCACCGGGACAGGCCTCCTACACCTTC. Protein product: CASSPPGQASYTF. Full variable domain (rest looked up from reference TRBV5-6 and TRBJ1-2): DAGVTQSPTHLIKTRGQQVTLRCSPKSGHDTVSWYQQALGQGPQFIFQYYEEEERQRGNFPDRFSGHQFPNYSSELNVNALLLGDSALYLCASSPPGQASYTFGSGTRLTVV.

The table lists this clone with a few counts. This rearrangement joins TRBV25-1 to TRBJ2-1; D gene ambiguous. From germline, CDR1 is MGHDK and CDR2 SYGVNS. CDR3 size: 14 residues. Trimming removed 5 bases at V and 8 bases at J, with 16 bases between. The CDR3 is CASSLEAQVDEQFF. CDR3 coding DNA: TGTGCCAGCAGTTTGGAAGCCCAGGTCGATGAGCAGTTCTTC.

This chain connects TRBV4-3 to TRBJ2-4, with 8 nucleotides matching TRBD1. The CDR3 loop spans 16 amino acids. Germline V CDR1 and CDR2: LGHNA, YSLEER. V shed 4 bases, J shed 2 bases, and the junction held 7 bases outside the gene matches. The CDR3 protein is CASSLGTGLSKNIQYF. The CDR3 DNA reads TGCGCCAGCAGCCTTGGGACAGGATTATCCAAAAACATTCAGTACTTC.

The chain combines TRBV5-4 with TRBJ2-7; 13 bases fit TRBD2. The V segment lost 4 bases and the J segment 4 bases; nucleotides outside the gene matches: 11. The CDR3 runs to 17 residues. CDR1 and CDR2 (germline): SGHNT, YYREEE (reference sequence). Here the CDR3 reads CASSPVGTSGAGYEQYF. CDR3 DNA sequence: TGTGCCAGCAGCCCCGTGGGGACTAGCGGGGCTGGTTACGAGCAGTACTTC.

This clone appeared a few times. The V gene is TRBV28, the J gene TRBJ1-1; maybe TRBD1 (6 bases). Trimming shortened V by 6 bases and J by 11 bases, and 16 bases separated the two germline ends. CDR3 length equals 12 residues. Germline CDR1 reads MDHEN; CDR2 reads SYDVKM. In DNA, the CDR3 is TGTGCCAGCAGCCCCCCGGGGGGCGAGGCTTTCTTT. Its translation is CASSPPGGEAFF.

This clone was counted between two and nine times. This chain joins TRBV19 and TRBJ2-1, with D maybe TRBD2 (6 bases). V lost 7 bases, J lost 4 bases, and 17 bases lay in between. Germline CDR1 reads LNHDA; CDR2 reads SQIVND (reference sequence). The CDR3 sequence is 15 residues long. The DNA of the CDR3 is TGTGCCAGTACCAATAGCGGAGATGGGTACAATGAGCAGTTCTTC. The encoded protein is CASTNSGDGYNEQFF.

The rearrangement uses TRBV19 and TRBJ2-3, with TRBD2 identical over 8 bases. Germline V gene sequence: CDR1 LNHDA, CDR2 SQIVND (reference sequence). The CDR3 runs to 14 residues. With V trimmed by 3 bases and J by 5 bases, 4 bases remained unmatched. The CDR3 loop is CASSMSGSKDTQYF. Here the CDR3 DNA reads TGTGCCAGTAGTATGAGCGGGAGTAAAGATACGCAGTATTTT.

V usage is TRBV29-1 and J usage is TRBJ2-6; no firm D call. V was pared by 7 bases and J by 2 bases, with 6 bases between. The CDR3 is 12 residues long. Per germline, CDR1 SQVTM and CDR2 ANQGSEA. The CDR3 coding sequence is TGCAGCGGTCTAGCTGGGGCCAACGTCCTGACTTTC. It yields the protein CSGLAGANVLTF.

The gene calls are TRBV7-2 and TRBJ2-7; 7 nucleotides align to TRBD1. The germline CDR1 and CDR2 sequences are SGHTA and FQGNSA. The CDR3 is 14 amino acids. V was clipped by 6 bases and J by 3 bases; unmatched bases: 8. This CDR3 reads CASRSGTADYEQYF. DNA of the CDR3: TGTGCCAGCAGATCCGGGACAGCGGACTACGAGCAGTACTTC.

This clone was found a few times. The V and J genes are TRBV4-3 and TRBJ1-3, with 9 bases lining up with TRBD1. The CDR3 consists of 15 residues. Per germline, CDR1 LGHNA and CDR2 YSLEER. After removal of 8 bases from V and 2 bases from J, the junction contained 7 bases not matched to a gene. The CDR3 reads CASADRGLPGNTIYF. CDR3 in DNA: TGCGCCAGCGCGGACAGGGGACTCCCTGGAAACACCATATATTTT.

The V and J genes are TRBV7-9 and TRBJ2-4; TRBD2 might be the D (6 bases). With 5 bases removed from V and 1 base from J, the gap between germline ends came to 12 bases. Per germline, CDR1 SEHNR and CDR2 FQNEAQ (reference sequence). CDR3 length equals 15 residues. The CDR3 DNA follows: TGTGCCAGCAGCGACACGGGAGAGGCCAAAAACATTCAGTACTTC. This codes for CASSDTGEAKNIQYF.

This chain uses TRBV5-4 with TRBJ1-2; 7 bases line up with TRBD1. Germline V gene lookup returns CDR1 SGHNT and CDR2 YYREEE (reference sequence). Losses at the gene ends were 4 bases for V and 6 bases for J; bases not matched to a gene: 6. This CDR3 spans 13 amino acids. CDR3 in amino acids: CASSQGQNDGYTF. For the CDR3, the DNA is TGTGCCAGCAGCCAGGGACAGAATGATGGCTACACCTTC.

This clone has just a few counts. The chain uses TRBV9 and TRBJ1-3, with TRBD1 matching 9 bases. This CDR3 has 15 residues. Looked up from germline, CDR1 is SGDLS and CDR2 is YYNGEE. V shed 3 bases and J 0 bases; nucleotides not matched to a gene: 1. For the CDR3, the DNA is TGTGCCAGCAGCGGGACAGGGGTCTCTGGAAACACCATATATTTT. Encoded protein: CASSGTGVSGNTIYF. The whole variable domain, filled in from reference TRBV9 and TRBJ1-3, reads DSGVTQTPKHLITATGQRVTLRCSPRSGDLSVYWYQQSLDQGLQFLIQYYNGEERAKGNILERFSAQQFPDLHSELNLSSLELGDSALYFCASSGTGVSGNTIYFGEGSWLTVV.

The chain has TRBV10-3 and TRBJ2-3, with TRBD1 matching 8 bases. CDR3 length equals 15 residues. Germline CDR1 ENHRY, CDR2 SYGVKD. J gave up 4 bases and V 3 bases, and 6 bases lay outside the gene matches. The CDR3 spells CAISETQQGADTQYF. The CDR3 coding sequence is TGTGCCATCAGTGAAACCCAACAGGGGGCAGATACGCAGTATTTT.